The clone carrying this TCR beta chain was counted a single time. This record belongs to a study of blood T cell repertoires in COVID-19. Study details: Sites across the United States, Italy and Spain contributed samples from acute and convalescent COVID-19. Sources were T cells, B-cell-depleted T cells, or PBMCs; the material itself was cDNA or gDNA.

Germline assignment: CDR1 LNHDA and CDR2 SQIVND (reference sequence). Trimming at V came to 5 bases and at J to 3 bases, leaving 4 bases not matched to a gene. This CDR3 is built from 16 residues. Generated by immunoSEQ multiplex PCR, the TCRdb table keeps only in-frame clones and is missing some. Of some 110,000 clones in the sample, about four fifths were seen once. The gene calls are TRBV19 and TRBJ2-2; 12 nucleotides match TRBD2. The TCR sequence derives from a man aged 55 to 69 with acute or convalescent COVID-19. The sequencing sample was made of peripheral blood. The CDR3 sequence: CASSAGLAGYTGELFF. The CDR3 region has the DNA TGTGCCAGTAGTGCTGGACTAGCGGGATACACCGGGGAGCTGTTTTTT.